This TCR beta chain was found in a study of blood T cell repertoires in COVID-19 (dated by TCRdb to about 2020). Concerning the study at large: The collaborator samples originated in the United States, Italy and Spain and spanned the acute and convalescent phases of COVID-19. A de-identified subject ID, COVID-19 status, age in years and sex were almost always included in the sample metadata. Samples came from the ongoing ImmuneRACE study (first 160 participants) plus 1,254 subjects from 6 global collaborators. The repertoires were released in a freely available public database meant as a resource for research on the immune response to SARS-CoV-2. Subjects who had been exposed to COVID-19, were actively infected with it, or had recovered from it provided the deeply sampled blood TCRbeta repertoires that made up the dataset. Where HLA class I and class II types were available, the types were taken from metadata supplied by the sample provider, not from assay-based typing. The material from the prospective study consisted of cDNA or gDNA derived from T cells, B-cell-depleted T cells, or PBMCs.

CDR1 and CDR2, per the germline V gene, are MDHEN and SYDVKM. Trimmed from V: 4 bases; trimmed from J: 7 bases; junction bases lacking a gene match: 8. Taken from cysteine to phenylalanine, the CDR3 has 15 residues. The CDR3 DNA has 45 bases and is translated from base 1. Overall study results and their limits: The quantity of clinical and demographic metadata differed by source and by participant and was supplied without curation.

Worth noting for this clone: The clone's antigen remains unknown. Base qualities were left out, and no much larger clone turns up one base away.

In the prospective study, participants were roughly 18 to 89 years old, resided in fewer than 25 geographic areas of the United States, and were enrolled through a virtual design. Cohort assignment in the prospective study relied on participant-reported clinical history from a screening survey and a study questionnaire. Recovered participants in ImmuneRACE Cohort 3 were defined as having two consecutive negative NP/OP PCR tests, clearance from a healthcare professional, or resolution of symptoms. Each participant in the prospective study had whole blood, serum and a nasopharyngeal or oropharyngeal swab collected by mobile phlebotomists. Participants in the prospective study had the option to provide additional blood draws and questionnaires over a roughly two-month period. Before DNA extraction, blood samples from the prospective study were shipped at room temperature or frozen. TCRbeta CDR3 regions were amplified from genomic DNA by means of the immunoSEQ Assay, a bias-controlled multiplex PCR. The source study handled its data this way. The number of nucleated cells in each sample was estimated from the amplification of reference gene primers within the assay. Sequence reads were collapsed and filtered to measure the absolute abundance of every unique TCRbeta CDR3 rearrangement. For each sample, productive Simpson clonality was calculated by taking the square root of Simpson's diversity index across productive rearrangements. In TCRdb, the immuneACCESS table is reduced to in-frame sequences with V and J assigned. These tables do not hold every clone; where another copy was compared, an unresolved V gene accounts for under half, and the others remain unexplained. V and J calls and clone size are those listed in that table; D and trimming were worked out from the DNA. The sample profile shows roughly 380,000 clones; around 87% of them were found once. Of the sample, approximately 1.2% is held by the ten largest clones.

Recombination linked TRBV28 to TRBJ1-4; the junction holds 8 bases that match TRBD1. The sequence was obtained from a man aged 25 to 40 who had recovered from COVID-19. The sample taken for sequencing was PBMCs or T cells enriched from blood (not recorded which). CDR3 reads: CASSSRTGRVEKLFF. Read as DNA, the sequence is TGTGCCAGCAGTTCAAGGACAGGGCGAGTTGAAAAACTGTTTTTT.